The 12 T cell receptor beta chains reported below all come from one sample, sequenced in a study of CD8 T cells in Susac syndrome. Reverse transcription of roughly 0.5 to 1 ug RNA was carried out with random hexamers. One entry per CDR3 protein, called by TCRdb with MiXCR from the immunoSEQ multiplex PCR reads. The data contain tens of thousands of distinct CDR3 sequences, 85% to 95% of them singletons. Sequenced material: CD4+ T cells from PBMCs. Receptors originate from a human donor with Susac syndrome.

This CDR3 reads CASSPGQGRETQYF. DNA for the CDR3: TGTGCCAGCTCACCGGGACAGGGGCGGGAGACCCAGTACTTC. The chain couples TRBV18 to TRBJ2-5; TRBD1 agrees at 10 bases. The CDR3 sequence is 14 residues long. Germline CDR1 KGHSH, CDR2 LQKENI. The V gene end was trimmed by 3 bases and the J gene end by 5 bases; junction bases not matched to a gene: 3. Drawing the rest from reference TRBV18 and TRBJ2-5, the complete variable domain is NAGVMQNPRHLVRRRGQEARLRCSPMKGHSHVYWYRQLPEEGLKFMVYLQKENIIDESGMPKERFSAEFPKEGPSILRIQQVVRGDSAAYFCASSPGQGRETQYFGPGTRLLVL.

V gene TRBV29-1 combines with J gene TRBJ1-1, with 9 bases aligning to TRBD1. J gave up 2 bases and V 6 bases, and 1 base lay outside the gene matches. This CDR3 contains 12 residues. Looked up from germline, CDR1 is SQVTM and CDR2 is ANQGSEA. The CDR3 DNA is TGCAGCGTGACAGGGGGAAACACTGAAGCTTTCTTT. Translation gives CSVTGGNTEAFF.

This clonotype was counted between two and nine times. V and J are TRBV30 and TRBJ1-5, with a tentative D call TRBD1 (5 bases). V dropped 0 bases and J dropped 5 bases, with 8 bases sitting between them. The CDR3 length is 13 residues. The V gene's germline CDR1 is GTSNPN and CDR2 SVGIG (reference sequence). CDR3 sequence reads: CAWSVGGDQPQHF. In nucleotides, the CDR3 is TGTGCCTGGAGTGTTGGGGGGGATCAGCCCCAGCATTTT.

CDR3 loop: CAWRVGVWGDGYTF. The CDR3 nucleotides read TGTGCCTGGAGGGTAGGGGTGTGGGGCGATGGCTACACCTTC. J is TRBJ1-2 and V is TRBV30; D is possibly TRBD1 (5 bases). V was pared by 3 bases and J by 6 bases, with 17 bases between. The CDR3 is 14 residues long. Germline V gene lookup returns CDR1 GTSNPN and CDR2 SVGIG (reference sequence).

Only one count was recorded for this clonotype. The chain employs TRBV27 and TRBJ1-6, with no clear D. The germline V gene has CDR1 MNHEY and CDR2 SMNVEV (reference sequence). Trimming stripped 0 bases from V and 0 bases from J, with 3 bases between. The CDR3 has 15 amino acids. The CDR3 DNA sequence: TGTGCCAGCAGTTTATCAAGCTCCTATAATTCACCCCTCCACTTT. Amino acid sequence: CASSLSSSYNSPLHF.

The rearrangement uses TRBV27 and TRBJ2-1, with 9 nucleotides matching TRBD1. Germline assignment: CDR1 MNHEY and CDR2 SMNVEV (reference sequence). The V segment lost 4 bases and the J segment 6 bases; nucleotides outside the gene matches: 10. This CDR3 has 16 amino acids. The CDR3: CASSSTGTGSSNEQFF. The CDR3 DNA sequence: TGTGCCAGCAGTTCCACCGGGACAGGGAGTTCCAATGAGCAGTTCTTC.

V gene TRBV10-3 combines with J gene TRBJ1-6, with a tentative D call TRBD1 (6 bases). The CDR3 contains 14 residues. V lost 3 bases and J lost 7, with 10 bases in between. Germline CDR1 reads ENHRY; CDR2 reads SYGVKD. CDR3 nucleotide sequence: TGTGCCATCAGTGAACGACAGGACAATTCACCCCTCCACTTT. Its protein is CAISERQDNSPLHF.

The count of this clonotype is one. V gene TRBV7-9 combines with J gene TRBJ1-1; maybe TRBD1 (5 bases). V was cut by 4 bases and J by 6 bases, with 21 bases left in between. The CDR3 runs to 16 residues. From germline, CDR1 is SEHNR and CDR2 FQNEAQ (reference sequence). CDR3 in DNA: TGTGCCAGCAGCTGGGACCCCGGAGCCGCGAGGGCTGAAGCTTTCTTT. It yields the protein CASSWDPGAARAEAFF.

The rearrangement joins TRBV12-3 or TRBV12-4 to TRBJ2-3, with D perhaps TRBD2 (5 bases). V lost 3 bases, J lost 6 bases, and 19 bases lay in between. CDR3 size: 16 residues. The CDR3 reads CASSFGEGGPRDTQYF. CDR3 coding DNA: TGTGCCAGCAGTTTCGGAGAAGGAGGTCCGAGGGATACGCAGTATTTT.

The rearrangement uses TRBV5-5 and TRBJ2-5; D is perhaps TRBD1 (6 bases). This CDR3 is built from 15 residues. Germline lookup yields CDR1 SGHKS and CDR2 YYEKEE (reference sequence). The V and J ends lost 5 bases and 1 base respectively, with 15 bases between them. CDR3 sequence (DNA): TGTGCCAGCAGGCGCCTCAGGGGCGCCCAAGAGACCCAGTACTTC. Translated: CASRRLRGAQETQYF.

The CDR3: CATSTLASSYNEQFF. The CDR3 region has the DNA TGTGCCACCAGCACACTAGCGTCCTCCTACAATGAGCAGTTCTTC. This sequence joins TRBV15 and TRBJ2-1; 7 positions agree with TRBD2. Germline V CDR1 and CDR2: LNHNV, YYDKDF (reference sequence). Germline trimming cut 4 bases from V and 0 bases from J; bases unmatched to any gene: 3. The CDR3 spans 15 residues.

The CDR3 nucleotides read TGTGCCAGCAGCGGGGCCGGAGGCTACACCTTC. It yields the protein CASSGAGGYTF. The rearrangement joins TRBV4-2 to TRBJ1-2; weak D call: TRBD1 (5 bases). V was clipped by 5 bases and J by 8 bases, with 9 bases between them. CDR3 length: 11 residues. In germline, CDR1 is LGHNA, CDR2 YNFKEQ.